This T cell receptor beta chain appears in the sequencing data of a study of T-cell reconstitution after alpha-beta-depleted transplantation in children. This clonotype was detected many times. Preparing the TCRbeta library involved the use of unique molecular identifiers. TCRdb reanalysed the PCR reads using MiXCR and keeps one entry per CDR3 protein. The sample has around 410,000 distinct CDR3 sequences; roughly 10% are singletons. The CDR3 extends over 12 amino acids. CDR1 is SEHNR and CDR2 is FQNEAQ in the germline V gene (reference sequence). The ends were cut back, 10 bases at V and 3 bases at J, with 11 bases in the middle.

The sequenced sample was PBMCs from the stem cell graft donor, obtained from the stem cell graft. This chain links TRBV7-9 with TRBJ2-3; D call uncertain. This clonotype was obtained from a human donor who donated a stem cell graft to a child with acute myeloid leukemia. The CDR3 loop is CATGSYTDTQYF. CDR3 sequence (DNA): TGTGCCACCGGGTCCTATACAGATACGCAGTATTTT.